This TCR beta chain was recorded in a study of T cells in Graves' hyperthyroidism and ophthalmopathy. Study overall: Peripheral blood was taken when the disease was first diagnosed, before any treatment began.

Germline assignment: CDR1 KGHDR and CDR2 SFDVKD. Trimming left V 7 bases short and J 4 bases short, with 16 bases between. This CDR3 region has 15 residues. Findings of the study overall: The authors' 13 V-J model separated ophthalmopathy from stable hyperthyroidism.

Authors of the study amplified TCR beta CDR3 regions from RNA transcripts. Initially, a first-round RT-PCR of the TCR CDR3 employed the HTBI primer set. TCRdb re-called the multiplex PCR reads through MiXCR, storing one row per CDR3 protein. The table lists fewer than 300,000 distinct CDR3 sequences, roughly 15% of them singletons. A few counts support this clonotype. Its antigen is not known. The study excluded patients with uncontrolled infection, other autoimmune disease, pregnancy or lactation. It was at first hyperthyroidism diagnosis, before any ophthalmopathy symptoms, that the blood sample was taken.

Sequencing was performed on blood. The chain couples TRBV24-1 to TRBJ2-1, with a tentative D call TRBD2 (5 bases). This TCR was recovered from a woman aged 50 to 65 with Graves' hyperthyroidism that later progressed to Graves' ophthalmopathy. Written as DNA, the CDR3 is TGTGCCACCAGAGCCACCGGACTGGGGTACAATGAGCAGTTCTTC. Its translation is CATRATGLGYNEQFF.